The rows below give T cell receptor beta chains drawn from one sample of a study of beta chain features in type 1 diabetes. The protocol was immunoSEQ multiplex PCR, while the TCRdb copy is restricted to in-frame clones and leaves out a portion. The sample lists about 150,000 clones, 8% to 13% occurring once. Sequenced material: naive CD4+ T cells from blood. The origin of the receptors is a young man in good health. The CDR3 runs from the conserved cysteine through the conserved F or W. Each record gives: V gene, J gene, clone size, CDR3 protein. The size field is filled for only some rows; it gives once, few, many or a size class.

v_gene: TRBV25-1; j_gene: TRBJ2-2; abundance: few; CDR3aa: CASSEWTSGNTGELFF
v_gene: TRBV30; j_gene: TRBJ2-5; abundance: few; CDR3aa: CAWNLAGGTGETQYF
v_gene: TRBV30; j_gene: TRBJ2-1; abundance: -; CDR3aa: CAWGVYRGRANEQFF
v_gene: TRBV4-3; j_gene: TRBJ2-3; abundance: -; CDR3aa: CASSQDGGAPSTDTQYF
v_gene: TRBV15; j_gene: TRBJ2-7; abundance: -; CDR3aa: CATSRDRGGYEQYF
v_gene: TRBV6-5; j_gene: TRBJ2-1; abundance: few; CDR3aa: CASRSGGASYNEQFF
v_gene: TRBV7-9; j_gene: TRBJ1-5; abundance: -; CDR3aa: CANPPRGSEPQHF
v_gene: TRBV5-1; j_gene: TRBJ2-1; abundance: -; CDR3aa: CASSQDTNEQFF
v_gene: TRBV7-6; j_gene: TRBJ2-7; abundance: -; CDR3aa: CASSFGSSYEQYF
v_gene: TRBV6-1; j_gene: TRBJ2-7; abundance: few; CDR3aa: CASTETSGGSYEQYF
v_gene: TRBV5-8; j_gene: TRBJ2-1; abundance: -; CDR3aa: CASSPRNEQFF
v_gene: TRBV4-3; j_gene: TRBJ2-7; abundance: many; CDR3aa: CASSPVLGAGEQYF
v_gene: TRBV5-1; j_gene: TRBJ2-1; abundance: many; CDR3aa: CASSVASDNEQFF
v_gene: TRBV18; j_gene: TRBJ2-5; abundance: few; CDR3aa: CASSPDTFQETQYF
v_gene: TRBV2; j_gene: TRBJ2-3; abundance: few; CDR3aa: CASSDLRSTDTQYF
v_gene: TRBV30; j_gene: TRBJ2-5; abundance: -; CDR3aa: CAWTSGGTQETQYF
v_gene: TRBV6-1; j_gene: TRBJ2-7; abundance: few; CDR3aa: CASRTQGYEQYF
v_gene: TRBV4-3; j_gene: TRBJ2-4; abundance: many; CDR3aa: CASSLRLAGGGDIQYF
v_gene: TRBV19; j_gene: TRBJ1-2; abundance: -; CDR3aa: CASSTRTGLFKDYGYTF
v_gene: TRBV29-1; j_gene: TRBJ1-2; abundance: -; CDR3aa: CSTSPGTNYGYTF
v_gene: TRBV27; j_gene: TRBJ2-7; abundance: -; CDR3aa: CASSLGQMGNEQYF
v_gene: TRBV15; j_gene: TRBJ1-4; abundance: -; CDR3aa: CATSRGGRGTNEKLFF
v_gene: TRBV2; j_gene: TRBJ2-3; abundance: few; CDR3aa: CASGGQGYSTDTQYF
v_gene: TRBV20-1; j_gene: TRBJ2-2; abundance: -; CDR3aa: CSATGTGELFF
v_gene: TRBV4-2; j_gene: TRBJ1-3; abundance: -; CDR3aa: CASSQEDSGAGNTIYF
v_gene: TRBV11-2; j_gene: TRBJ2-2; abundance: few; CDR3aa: CASSTAGTGNTGELFF
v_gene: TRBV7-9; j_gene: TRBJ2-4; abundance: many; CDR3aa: CASSSRGQGVDDIQYF
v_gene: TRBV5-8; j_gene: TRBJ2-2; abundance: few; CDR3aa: CASRSDRATGELFF
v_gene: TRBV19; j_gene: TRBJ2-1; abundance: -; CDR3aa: CASKARGSSYNEQFF